Shown below are 30 T cell receptor beta chains from a single sample sequenced in a study of tumor-infiltrating lymphocytes in oesophageal squamous cell carcinoma. Each CDR3 protein gets one entry after TCRdb re-called the PCR reads with MiXCR. Seen here are around 6,300 distinct CDR3 sequences, 13% to 15% observed once, and the top ten hold approximately 23%. The sequencing sample was made of normal esophageal tissue next to the tumor. The receptors were sampled from a male donor with esophageal squamous cell carcinoma.

By proportion, this clonotype is medium-sized. The gene calls are TRBV7-8 and TRBJ2-7; TRBD1 aligns across 9 bases. The germline V gene has CDR1 SGHVS and CDR2 FQNEAQ. V was pared by 1 base and J by 5 bases, with 15 bases of the junction left unmatched. The CDR3 covers 18 residues. In DNA form, the CDR3 reads TGTGCCAGCAGCTTAGGGTCCTGGGACAGGGTTAAAATCCACGAGCAGTACTTC. Translation gives CASSLGSWDRVKIHEQYF.

In its sample, this clonotype was seen a few times. The chain links TRBV5-1 to TRBJ1-2; tentative D call: TRBD1 (5 bases). Germline-derived CDR1 and CDR2 are SGHRS and YFSETQ. The CDR3 totals 14 residues. V was trimmed by 4 bases and J by 1 base, leaving 11 bases between them. In DNA, the CDR3 is TGCGCCAGCAGCGGCGTGGGGGATAACTATGGCTACACCTTC. Amino acid sequence: CASSGVGDNYGYTF.

This clonotype was recorded a few times. The final CDR3 position lacks the conserved phenylalanine or tryptophan, pointing to a likely read error. Because the CDR3's place on the DNA is in doubt, the DNA is left out and the CDR3 is given as listed by TCRdb. The genes are TRBV12-3 or TRBV12-4 and TRBJ2-5; the D segment call TRBD1 is taken from the table without a DNA check. From its first to its last residue, the CDR3 has 16 amino acids. The CDR3 sequence is CASSLVTGTGGYTFGS.

A few counts support this clonotype. This may arise from a read error, as a much more abundant clone is one base away. This rearrangement joins TRBV12-3 or TRBV12-4 to TRBJ2-3, with 7 bases matching TRBD2. The V segment lost 9 bases and the J segment 14 bases; nucleotides outside the gene matches: 17. This CDR3 region has 13 residues. The CDR3: CASLLADSGELYF. The CDR3 DNA sequence: TGTGCCAGTCTCCTAGCGGATTCCGGGGAGCTGTATTTT.

Note on this clonotype: Because it lacks the conserved phenylalanine or tryptophan at the end, this CDR3 is likely a read error. This chain connects TRBV6-5 to TRBJ2-5; D not resolved. The DNA end is more similar to TRBJ2-7, so the J call may be wrong. The germline V gene encodes CDR1 MNHEY and CDR2 SVGAGI. The CDR3 is 10 residues long. The CDR3: CASTGYEQYL. The CDR3 DNA sequence: TGTGCCAGCACGGGCTACGAGCAGTACCTT.

This clonotype has a handful of counts. This chain uses TRBV2 with TRBJ2-5, with 12 bases lining up with TRBD2. The J segment lost 5 bases and the V segment lost 6 bases, leaving 4 bases of the junction unmatched. Germline assignment: CDR1 SNHLY and CDR2 FYNNEI. The CDR3 covers 14 residues. The CDR3 spells CASSLGTSGETQYF. The CDR3 nucleotides read TGTGCCAGCAGCCTCGGGACTAGCGGGGAGACCCAGTACTTC.

This clonotype was counted a few times. This sequence joins TRBV5-4 and TRBJ2-1; the D gene could be TRBD1 or TRBD2 (6 bases each). The better agreement between TRBJ2-7 and the DNA end casts doubt on the J call. Germline CDR1 and CDR2: SGHNT and YYREEE (reference sequence). This CDR3 comprises 13 residues. The CDR3 DNA is TGTGCCAGCAGCTCGGGGGCGTACTACGAGCAGTACTTC. The encoded protein is CASSSGAYYEQYF.

This clonotype is judged large. A read error may be the cause here, since a much bigger clone is one base away. This sequence joins TRBV7-3 and TRBJ2-1; tentative D call: TRBD2 (6 bases). The end of the DNA fits TRBJ2-7 better, so the J call may be wrong. Germline-derived CDR1 and CDR2 are SGHTA and FQGTGA. The CDR3 is 15 residues long. The CDR3 loop reads CASSFSGSSYNEQYF. CDR3 DNA sequence: TGTGCCAGCAGCTTTAGCGGTAGCTCCTACAATGAGCAGTACTTC.

This clonotype was found many times. The chain couples TRBV7-2 to TRBJ1-1, with a tentative D call TRBD1 (5 bases). The CDR3 runs 14 residues. Trimming took off 4 bases at V and 2 bases at J, with 11 bases between the two ends. CDR1 and CDR2 from the germline V gene are SGHTA and FQGNSA. The CDR3 loop is CASSSDGGNTEAFF. The CDR3 nucleotides read TGTGCCAGCAGCTCCGACGGGGGTAACACTGAAGCTTTCTTT.

This clonotype was seen repeatedly, ten times or more. A read error may be the cause here, since a much bigger clone is one base away. The rearrangement uses TRBV10-1 and TRBJ2-5; TRBD1 aligns across 8 bases. This CDR3 has 15 residues. Germline CDR1 is WNHNN and CDR2 is SYGVQD (reference sequence). After removal of 3 bases from V and 11 bases from J, the junction contained 14 bases not matched to a gene. The CDR3 spells CASSDTGTGYNEQYF. The DNA for the CDR3 is TGCGCCAGCAGTGATACCGGGACAGGCTACAATGAGCAGTACTTC.

This clonotype was picked up many times. V is TRBV6-1 and J is TRBJ1-1; D is possibly TRBD1 (6 bases). The CDR3 runs 14 residues. Germline V CDR1 and CDR2: MNHNS, SASEGT. With 7 bases removed from V and 5 bases from J, the gap between germline ends came to 17 bases. The DNA for the CDR3 is TGTGCCAGCACCCCCTTTCAGGGGAGGACTGAAGCTTTCTTT. Translation gives CASTPFQGRTEAFF.

The chain joins TRBV19 to TRBJ1-5; 9 bases fit TRBD1. Germline CDR1 reads LNHDA; CDR2 reads SQIVND (reference sequence). This CDR3 spans 17 amino acids. The J segment lost 5 bases and the V segment lost 4 bases, leaving 12 bases of the junction unmatched. CDR3 sequence reads: CASSKVKQGAWYQPQHF. In DNA, the CDR3 is TGTGCCAGTAGTAAAGTCAAACAGGGGGCCTGGTATCAGCCCCAGCATTTT.

This clonotype ranks as medium-sized (0.01 to 0.1%). The CDR3 loop is CASSLFGDFYGYTF. For the CDR3, the DNA is TGTGCCAGCAGCTTATTCGGGGACTTCTATGGCTACACCTTC. V and J are TRBV7-2 and TRBJ1-2; possible D gene TRBD1, 5 bases. Per germline, CDR1 SGHTA and CDR2 FQGNSA. This CDR3 has 14 residues. V was trimmed by 2 bases and J by 4 bases, leaving 11 bases between them.

In its sample, this clonotype ranks as medium-sized. The chain couples TRBV11-3 to TRBJ2-1; D not resolved. CDR3 length: 12 residues. V lost 1 base and J lost 6, with 4 bases in between. The germline gives CDR1 SGHNT, CDR2 YENEEA. The CDR3 loop is CASSLATNEQFF. Written as DNA, the CDR3 is TGTGCCAGCAGCTTAGCCACCAATGAGCAGTTCTTC.

This clonotype has a count of ten or more. The rearrangement links TRBV10-2 to TRBJ2-3, with D unclear. Germline CDR1 WSHSY, CDR2 SAAADI. V was trimmed by 7 bases and J by 5 bases, leaving 10 bases between them. This CDR3 has 12 amino acids. As DNA, the CDR3 is TGCGCCAGCAATCAGGCCGGAGATACGCAGTATTTT. This translates into CASNQAGDTQYF.

This clonotype was seen repeatedly, ten times or more. The rearrangement links TRBV12-3 or TRBV12-4 to TRBJ1-2; 7 positions match TRBD1. The CDR3 runs 13 residues. With 7 bases clipped from V and 8 bases from J, the junction kept 10 bases outside the gene matches. This chain's CDR3 is CASTEGGVGGYTF. CDR3 nucleotide sequence: TGTGCCAGCACCGAAGGGGGCGTAGGGGGCTACACCTTC.

The chain has TRBV2 and TRBJ2-3; TRBD2 aligns across 11 bases. The J call is in doubt because the DNA end fits TRBJ2-7 better. CDR1 is SNHLY, CDR2 FYNNEI, per germline. The CDR3 has 17 amino acids. DNA of the CDR3: TGTGCCAGCAGGTTTAGCGGGGGGGGACCCCGGACCTACGAGCAGTACTTC. This sequence encodes CASRFSGGGPRTYEQYF.

Concerning this clonotype itself: At one end the junction does not follow the germline gene, possibly because of a read error. V and J are TRBV4-1 and TRBJ2-7; 8 bases fit TRBD1. There are 17 residues in the CDR3. Looked up from germline, CDR1 is MGHRA and CDR2 is YSYEKL. CDR3 coding DNA: TGCGCCAGCAGCCAAGGGACAGGGAACTCCTATAATTCACCCCTCCACTTC. Amino acids: CASSQGTGNSYNSPLHF.

In the case of this clonotype: One junction end does not reproduce the germline sequence, and a read error may be involved. This chain uses TRBV6-2 or TRBV6-3 with TRBJ1-2; D is perhaps TRBD1 (5 bases). The V gene's germline CDR1 is MNHEY and CDR2 SVGEGT. The CDR3 sequence is 14 residues long. The CDR3 protein is CASKQAGAKYGYTW. The CDR3 region has the DNA TGTGCCAGCAAACAGGCAGGAGCTAAGTATGGCTACACCTGG.

Many counts were recorded for this clonotype. The rearrangement links TRBV24-1 to TRBJ1-1, with 7 bases aligning to TRBD1. V lost 4 bases and J lost 3; bases outside the gene matches: 7. There are 15 residues in the CDR3. Germline V CDR1 and CDR2: KGHDR, SFDVKD. CDR3 region: CATSDHRGRDTEAFF. DNA for the CDR3: TGTGCCACCAGTGACCACAGGGGTAGGGACACTGAAGCTTTCTTT.

This clonotype occurred many times. In DNA, the CDR3 is TGTGCCAGCAGTTATCAACCGGGGGGGGGGAGCACTGAAGCTTTCTTT. Translated: CASSYQPGGGSTEAFF. The chain employs TRBV6-1 and TRBJ1-1; D might be TRBD1 (5 bases). The CDR3 contains 16 residues. V dropped 5 bases and J dropped 4 bases, with 20 bases sitting between them. Germline CDR1 reads MNHNS; CDR2 reads SASEGT.

Relative to its sample, this clonotype is medium-sized. The chain is built from TRBV6-6 and TRBJ2-1; TRBD1 might be the D (5 bases). Germline CDR1 reads MNHNY; CDR2 reads SVGAGI (reference sequence). The CDR3 length is 15 residues. The V gene lost 4 bases and the J gene lost 6 bases, with 16 bases spanning the gap. The CDR3 sequence: CASSFSGNAGNEQFF. In nucleotides, the CDR3 is TGTGCCAGCAGTTTCTCAGGGAATGCAGGCAATGAGCAGTTCTTC.

By share, this clonotype counts as medium-sized. The chain is built from TRBV24-1 and TRBJ2-6; no reliable D call. The V end was cut by 2 bases, the J end by 2 bases, with 12 bases between. This CDR3 comprises 17 residues. Looked up from germline, CDR1 is KGHDR and CDR2 is SFDVKD. CDR3 sequence reads: CATSDYGLGTGANVLTF. CDR3 coding DNA: TGTGCCACCAGTGATTATGGGTTAGGCACTGGGGCCAACGTCCTGACTTTC.

This clonotype is labeled medium-sized. The V gene is TRBV12-3 or TRBV12-4, the J gene TRBJ2-5; 7 nucleotides agree with TRBD1. The CDR3 contains 14 residues. V lost 3 bases and J lost 5; bases outside the gene matches: 6. The CDR3 here is CASSLGDSGETQYF. As DNA, the CDR3 is TGTGCCAGCAGTTTGGGGGACAGCGGCGAGACCCAGTACTTC.

This clonotype was detected only a few times. The CDR3 carries no conserved terminal phenylalanine or tryptophan, so it likely arises from a read error. No DNA is shown, since the ends of the CDR3 on it are uncertain; the CDR3 is the one TCRdb lists. The V and J genes are TRBV28 and TRBJ2-1. Looked up from germline, CDR1 is MDHEN and CDR2 is SYDVKM. The CDR3 region is 13 residues in length, termini included. The CDR3 sequence is CASSLNYGYTFGS.

This clonotype has more than one count but fewer than ten. The chain carries TRBV5-1 and TRBJ2-3; 12 positions agree with TRBD2. Germline V lookup: CDR1 SGHRS, CDR2 YFSETQ. CDR3 length: 15 amino acids. Unmatched junction bases numbered 5, after V lost 5 bases and J lost 4 bases. The CDR3 DNA sequence: TGCGCCAGCAGGCTAGCGGGGGGGCCTTCAGATACGCAGTATTTT. This translates into CASRLAGGPSDTQYF.

At least ten counts were recorded for this clonotype. This chain uses TRBV6-1 with TRBJ2-3; TRBD2 is a possible D gene (5 bases). V was shortened by 6 bases and J by 6 bases, with 19 bases between the two germline ends. The CDR3 spans 15 residues. Germline CDR1 reads MNHNS; CDR2 reads SASEGT. The CDR3 DNA sequence: TGTGCCAGCAGAGGTGGGCCCGGGGTCGCGGATACGCAGTATTTT. Amino acids: CASRGGPGVADTQYF.

This clonotype was observed once. V is TRBV9 and J is TRBJ1-2, with D hard to call. Trimming removed 4 bases from V and 7 bases from J, with 14 bases in between. This CDR3 contains 13 residues. Germline CDR1 reads SGDLS; CDR2 reads YYNGEE. The CDR3 is CASSTHTGRGYTF. Here the CDR3 DNA reads TGTGCCAGCAGCACTCATACTGGGCGTGGCTACACCTTC.

This chain joins TRBV6-1 and TRBJ2-5; maybe TRBD2 (5 bases). V was pared by 5 bases and J by 7 bases, with 8 bases between. The CDR3 extends over 11 amino acids. The germline V gene has CDR1 MNHNS and CDR2 SASEGT. The CDR3 DNA follows: TGTGCCAGCAGTTACGAGGGGACCCAGTACTTC. Protein product: CASSYEGTQYF.

This clonotype was picked up a small number of times. This chain connects TRBV19 to TRBJ1-6; D perhaps matches TRBD1 (5 bases). The V end was cut by 7 bases, the J end by 8 bases, with 12 bases between. Looked up from germline, CDR1 is LNHDA and CDR2 is SQIVND (reference sequence). CDR3 length equals 13 residues. CDR3 in DNA: TGTGCCAGTACGTGGGGCAGGGATTCACCCCTCCACTTT. This encodes CASTWGRDSPLHF. Complete variable domain (other parts from reference TRBV19 and TRBJ1-6): DGGITQSPKYLFRKEGQNVTLSCEQNLNHDAMYWYRQDPGQGLRLIYYSQIVNDFQKGDIAEGYSVSREKKESFPLTVTSAQKNPTAFYLCASTWGRDSPLHFGNGTRLTVT.